This T cell receptor (beta chain) is from a study of T cells in Graves' hyperthyroidism and ophthalmopathy. General study points: Ophthalmopathy onset followed model prediction by a median approximately 6.2 months. From stable hyperthyroidism, ophthalmopathy was separated by a 13 V-J model. Most thyroid clonotypes expanded above 0.001 appeared in blood too.

This clonotype has a single count. The antigen is not known. Amplification of TCR beta CDR3 regions was performed using RNA transcripts as template. The primer set for the first-round RT-PCR of the TCR CDR3 was HTBI. TCRdb re-called the multiplex PCR reads through MiXCR, storing one row per CDR3 protein. Of about 520,000 distinct CDR3 sequences listed, around 22% are singletons. Per germline, CDR1 MNHNS and CDR2 SASEGT. Trimming shortened V by 0 bases and J by 0 bases, and 5 bases separated the two germline ends. This CDR3 contains 14 residues. The PBMCs were taken from approximately 11 ml of fresh peripheral blood.

Sequenced: blood. This TCR was recovered from a woman under 40 with Graves' ophthalmopathy. The V and J genes are TRBV6-1 and TRBJ2-5; D gene unclear. The CDR3 nucleotides read TGTGCCAGCAGTGAAGCGAGCAACCAAGAGACCCAGTACTTC. Amino acid sequence: CASSEASNQETQYF.